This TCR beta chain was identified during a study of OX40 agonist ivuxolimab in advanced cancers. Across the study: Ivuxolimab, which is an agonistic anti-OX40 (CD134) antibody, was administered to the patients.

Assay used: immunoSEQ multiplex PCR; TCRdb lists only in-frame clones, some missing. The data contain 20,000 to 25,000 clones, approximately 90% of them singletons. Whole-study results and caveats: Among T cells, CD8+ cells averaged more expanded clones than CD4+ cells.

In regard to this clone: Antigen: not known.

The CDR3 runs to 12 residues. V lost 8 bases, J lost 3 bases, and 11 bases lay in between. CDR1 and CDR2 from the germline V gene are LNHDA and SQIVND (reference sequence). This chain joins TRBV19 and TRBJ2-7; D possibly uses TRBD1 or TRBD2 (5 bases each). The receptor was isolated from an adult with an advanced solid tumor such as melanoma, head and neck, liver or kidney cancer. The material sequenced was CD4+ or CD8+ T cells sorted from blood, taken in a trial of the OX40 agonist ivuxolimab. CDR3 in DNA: TGTGCCAGTGCAGGGAGTAACTACGAGCAGTACTTC. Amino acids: CASAGSNYEQYF. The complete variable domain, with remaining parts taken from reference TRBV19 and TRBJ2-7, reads DGGITQSPKYLFRKEGQNVTLSCEQNLNHDAMYWYRQDPGQGLRLIYYSQIVNDFQKGDIAEGYSVSREKKESFPLTVTSAQKNPTAFYLCASAGSNYEQYFGPGTRLTVT.